Presented here are 13 T cell receptor beta chains from one specimen sequenced in a study of cytomegalovirus exposure and HLA in healthy donors. The PCR was carried out with 60 Vbeta primers and 13 Jbeta primers. The table came from immunoSEQ multiplex PCR; TCRdb's copy has only in-frame clones and leaves some out. The sample lists 120,000 or so clones; 77% were seen once. Specimen: PBMCs. These receptor sequences come from a human donor in good health.

The rearrangement uses TRBV2 and TRBJ2-2; no definite D call. The V end lost 2 bases, the J end lost 2 bases, and 6 bases lay between the germline ends. There are 14 residues in the CDR3. Per the germline V gene, CDR1 is SNHLY and CDR2 is FYNNEI. CDR3 coding DNA: TGTGCCAGCAGTGAAAACGGTAACACCGGGGAGCTGTTTTTT. This encodes CASSENGNTGELFF.

The rearrangement uses TRBV20-1 and TRBJ2-3; D not certain. V lost 8 bases to trimming and J lost 6 bases, with 12 bases between them. The CDR3 has 11 amino acids. Germline CDR1 is DFQATT and CDR2 is SNEGSKA (reference sequence). The CDR3 region has the DNA TGCAGTACGACACGTCCCGATACGCAGTATTTT. Translated, it gives CSTTRPDTQYF.

This rearrangement joins TRBV2 to TRBJ1-2, with 8 bases identical to TRBD1. The V and J ends lost 7 bases and 5 bases, in that order; junction bases with no gene match: 6. Per the germline V gene, CDR1 is SNHLY and CDR2 is FYNNEI. The CDR3 is 13 residues long. CDR3 residues: CASTEDRDYGYTF. In nucleotides, the CDR3 is TGTGCCAGCACAGAGGACAGGGATTATGGCTACACCTTC.

The rearrangement joins TRBV27 to TRBJ2-7, with D unresolved. The CDR3 has 13 amino acids. CDR1 is MNHEY, CDR2 SMNVEV, per germline (reference sequence). With 8 bases removed from V and 5 bases from J, the gap between germline ends came to 16 bases. This CDR3 is CASSSKLPHEQYF. The CDR3 DNA reads TGTGCCAGCTCGAGCAAACTACCCCACGAGCAGTACTTC.

This clone was observed a handful of times. This chain uses TRBV2 with TRBJ2-5, with TRBD1 as a possible D gene (6 bases). The J call is uncertain, as TRBJ2-7 better fits the DNA end. Germline CDR1 SNHLY, CDR2 FYNNEI. CDR3 size: 14 residues. The CDR3 loop reads CASSEALAGAEQYF. The CDR3 bases are TGTGCCAGCAGTGAAGCCCTGGCAGGGGCCGAGCAGTACTTC.

V and J are TRBV11-2 and TRBJ2-7, with 10 bases lining up with TRBD1. CDR3 length equals 14 residues. Germline values: CDR1 SGHAT, CDR2 FQNNGV. Losses at the gene ends were 5 bases for V and 4 bases for J; bases not matched to a gene: 5. As DNA, the CDR3 is TGTGCCAGCAGCCTCGGACAGGGGGAATACGAGCAGTACTTC. As protein: CASSLGQGEYEQYF.

This clone was counted once. This chain connects TRBV5-1 to TRBJ2-3; tentative D call: TRBD2 (7 bases). Trimming removed 2 bases at V and 4 bases at J, with 11 bases between. The CDR3 contains 14 residues. Germline V gives CDR1 SGHRS, CDR2 YFSETQ. The CDR3 protein is CASSLLGGADTQYF. CDR3 coding DNA: TGCGCCAGCAGCTTACTAGGGGGGGCAGATACGCAGTATTTT.

In its sample, this clone was seen a few times. The chain combines TRBV29-1 with TRBJ2-5; 7 positions match TRBD2. The CDR3 contains 14 residues. The germline V gene encodes CDR1 SQVTM and CDR2 ANQGSEA. V was pared by 4 bases and J by 5 bases, with 10 bases of the junction left unmatched. CDR3 nucleotide sequence: TGCAGCGTTGTGAGAGGGACTACGATGGAGACCCAGTACTTC. This sequence encodes CSVVRGTTMETQYF.

This chain links TRBV27 with TRBJ2-7; TRBD2 aligns across 11 bases. Trimming took 6 bases from V and 1 from J; bases not matched to a gene: 5. Germline V lookup: CDR1 MNHEY, CDR2 SMNVEV (reference sequence). CDR3 size: 15 residues. The CDR3 spells CASRARLAGSYEQYF. CDR3 nucleotides: TGTGCCAGCAGGGCCAGACTAGCGGGATCCTACGAGCAGTACTTC.

The V call is TRBV20-1, the J call TRBJ2-5; D unresolved. Germline CDR1 DFQATT, CDR2 SNEGSKA (reference sequence). The V and J ends lost 3 bases and 5 bases respectively, with 7 bases between them. This CDR3 comprises 11 residues. CDR3 loop: CSARALETQYF. CDR3 bases: TGCAGTGCTAGGGCCCTGGAGACCCAGTACTTC.

CDR3 protein: CASSLGQAGTLGYTF. For the CDR3, the DNA is TGTGCCAGCAGCTTGGGACAGGCTGGGACCCTAGGCTACACCTTC. This chain connects TRBV7-6 to TRBJ1-2, with 8 bases aligning to TRBD1. With V trimmed by 3 bases and J by 8 bases, 11 bases remained unmatched. Germline CDR1 reads SGHVS; CDR2 reads FNYEAQ. This CDR3 is built from 15 residues.

This chain joins TRBV10-3 and TRBJ1-1; 7 bases line up with TRBD1. The V gene's germline CDR1 is ENHRY and CDR2 SYGVKD. The junction had 15 bases not matched to a gene; V was cut back by 2 bases and J by 6 bases. CDR3 length: 17 amino acids. This chain's CDR3 is CAISEPPDRAPNPEAFF. DNA of the CDR3: TGTGCCATCAGTGAGCCTCCTGACAGGGCCCCAAACCCTGAAGCTTTCTTT.

The chain employs TRBV28 and TRBJ1-1; D is undetermined. Germline loops: CDR1 MDHEN, CDR2 SYDVKM. This CDR3 comprises 12 residues. Between the trimmed V and J ends, which lost 5 bases and 10 bases, there was a span of 14 bases. The CDR3 protein is CASSPRSRGAFF. Here the CDR3 DNA reads TGTGCCAGCAGTCCTCGAAGTCGAGGAGCTTTCTTT.